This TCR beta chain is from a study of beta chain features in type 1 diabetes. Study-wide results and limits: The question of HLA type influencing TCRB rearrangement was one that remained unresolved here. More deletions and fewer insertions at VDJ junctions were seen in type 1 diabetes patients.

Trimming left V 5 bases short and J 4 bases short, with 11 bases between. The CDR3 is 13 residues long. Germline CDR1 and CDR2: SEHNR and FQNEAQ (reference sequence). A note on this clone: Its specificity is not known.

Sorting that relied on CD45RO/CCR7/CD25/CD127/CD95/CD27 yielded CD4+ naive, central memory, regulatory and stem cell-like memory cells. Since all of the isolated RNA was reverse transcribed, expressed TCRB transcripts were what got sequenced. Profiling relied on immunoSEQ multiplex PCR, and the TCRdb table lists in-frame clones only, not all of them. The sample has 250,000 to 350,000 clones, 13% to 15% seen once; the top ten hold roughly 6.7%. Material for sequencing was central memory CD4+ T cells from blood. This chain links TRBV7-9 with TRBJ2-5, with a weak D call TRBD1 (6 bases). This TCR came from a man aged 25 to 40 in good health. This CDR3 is CASSLSGVETQYF. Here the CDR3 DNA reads TGTGCCAGCAGCCTCTCAGGGGTAGAGACCCAGTACTTC.